A single sample gave rise to the 32 T cell receptor beta chains below, sequenced in a study of CXCR3-negative and CXCR3-positive naive CD8 T cells. General observations from the study: CXCR3-positive naive cells carried more hydrophobic TRB CDR3s than CXCR3-negative naive cells did.

TRB cDNA was prepared as libraries by UMI-labeled 5' RACE. TCRdb reprocessed the 5' RACE reads and stores each CDR3 protein as one record, lacking DNA. The data show roughly 110,000 distinct CDR3 sequences, and the top ten clones hold roughly 0.38%. The antigens for these receptors are not known. The sequenced sample was naive CXCR3+ CD8+ T cells from blood. Subset specified: CD45RO-CCR7+CD27+CD95- naive CD8+ T cells expressing CXCR3 (TNR3+). The receptors shown here come from a human donor in good health. Some clones in this sample may be carry-over from other donors' samples.

CDR3 residues: CSARTSEVYEQYF. This rearrangement joins TRBV20-1 to TRBJ2-7; TCRdb outputs TRBD2, but without DNA this stays unchecked. Germline V gives CDR1 DFQATT, CDR2 SNEGSKA (reference sequence). The length of the CDR3 is 13 residues.

J is TRBJ2-2 and V is TRBV11-2; the D call of TRBD2 rests on TCRdb alone, since no DNA is present to check it. Germline V lookup: CDR1 SGHAT, CDR2 FQNNGV. CDR3 length: 15 residues. The CDR3 is CASSLETTSTGELFF.

This chain links TRBV6-5 with TRBJ2-1; absent DNA, TCRdb's TRBD1 call cannot be checked. CDR1 is MNHEY, CDR2 SVGAGI, per germline. CDR3 length: 14 residues. CDR3: CASSPGQGFNEQFF.

This rearrangement joins TRBV29-1 to TRBJ1-1; TCRdb designates TRBD1, a call that cannot be tested without DNA. Germline V gene lookup returns CDR1 SQVTM and CDR2 ANQGSEA. This CDR3 comprises 13 residues. The CDR3 loop is CSVAEGTESEAFF.

This chain joins TRBV28 and TRBJ2-1; the TCRdb D gene call, TRBD2, has no DNA to confirm it. The CDR3 extends over 17 amino acids. Germline loops: CDR1 MDHEN, CDR2 SYDVKM. The CDR3 loop is CASSHSFAGGGDNEQFF.

The chain joins TRBV30 to TRBJ2-7; the D call of TRBD1 rests on TCRdb alone, since no DNA is present to check it. The germline gives CDR1 GTSNPN, CDR2 SVGIG (reference sequence). The CDR3 extends over 12 amino acids. This chain's CDR3 is CALGAAGYEQYF.

The chain is built from TRBV5-1 and TRBJ2-2. The CDR3 has 14 residues. Germline V lookup: CDR1 SGHRS, CDR2 YFSETQ. CDR3 amino acids: CASTPARNTGELFF.

V is TRBV27 and J is TRBJ2-7; the D call of TRBD2 rests on TCRdb alone, since no DNA is present to check it. The length of the CDR3 is 15 residues. Germline V gives CDR1 MNHEY, CDR2 SMNVEV (reference sequence). CDR3 sequence: CASSFSGHSSYEQYF.

The gene calls are TRBV11-1 and TRBJ2-1; checking the TCRdb D call of TRBD2 is not possible without DNA. Germline V gene data show CDR1 as SGHAT and CDR2 as FQDESV (reference sequence). The CDR3 has 16 amino acids. This CDR3 reads CASSLSIAGPYNEQFF.

This chain connects TRBV12-3 or TRBV12-4 to TRBJ2-5; TCRdb reports TRBD1, a call that lacks DNA to check it against. The CDR3 contains 17 residues. CDR3 in amino acids: CASSLNPGQGGQETQYF.

The J gene is TRBJ2-1, the V gene TRBV5-5; there is no DNA to check the TCRdb D call of TRBD1. The CDR3 loop spans 16 amino acids. Germline values: CDR1 SGHKS, CDR2 YYEKEE (reference sequence). CDR3: CASSPQGGSSYNEQFF.

The chain employs TRBV4-1 and TRBJ2-5; TCRdb returns TRBD1, unconfirmable since there is no DNA. The CDR3 spans 12 residues. Per the germline V gene, CDR1 is MGHRA and CDR2 is YSYEKL. This chain's CDR3 is CASSDRGETQYF.

The chain has TRBV19 and TRBJ1-1. In germline, CDR1 is LNHDA, CDR2 SQIVND (reference sequence). The CDR3 is 16 amino acids. This CDR3 is CASSNPEGTEDTEAFF.

This chain connects TRBV5-1 to TRBJ2-7; there is no DNA to check the TCRdb D call of TRBD1. The CDR3 is 15 residues long. Per germline, CDR1 SGHRS and CDR2 YFSETQ. This CDR3 is CASSSTGTGNYEQYF.

This chain links TRBV4-1 with TRBJ1-5; TCRdb's assignment of TRBD1 cannot be checked, as there is no DNA. This CDR3 has 16 amino acids. CDR1 and CDR2 (germline): MGHRA, YSYEKL. CDR3: CASSQERAEGSQPQHF.

V is TRBV20-1 and J is TRBJ2-7. The CDR3 runs to 15 residues. Per the germline V gene, CDR1 is DFQATT and CDR2 is SNEGSKA (reference sequence). The CDR3 spells CSARVRSSSSYEQYF.

The chain uses TRBV5-4 and TRBJ2-7. The CDR3 is 12 residues long. The V gene's germline CDR1 is SGHNT and CDR2 YYREEE (reference sequence). The CDR3 spells CASSFQSYEQYF.

V usage is TRBV12-3 or TRBV12-4 and J usage is TRBJ1-2. CDR3 length equals 13 residues. Here the CDR3 reads CASSLAEGYGYTF.

This chain uses TRBV5-1 with TRBJ1-4. This CDR3 contains 14 residues. Germline-derived CDR1 and CDR2 are SGHRS and YFSETQ. The CDR3 loop is CASSSGWWNEKLFF.

The rearrangement uses TRBV4-3 and TRBJ1-1; the D call of TRBD1 rests on TCRdb alone, since no DNA is present to check it. The germline CDR1 and CDR2 sequences are LGHNA and YSLEER. The CDR3 runs 16 residues. This CDR3 is CASSHAIGQGGTEAFF.

The V gene is TRBV20-1, the J gene TRBJ2-1; no DNA is available, so the TRBD1 call from TCRdb remains unchecked. This CDR3 contains 14 residues. Germline lookup yields CDR1 DFQATT and CDR2 SNEGSKA (reference sequence). CDR3 sequence reads: CSARQGGSYNEQFF.

The chain links TRBV6-2 or TRBV6-3 to TRBJ2-1. The CDR3 is 11 amino acids. Germline CDR1 and CDR2: MNHEY and SVGEGT. CDR3 loop: CASSTNNEQFF.

The chain employs TRBV7-2 and TRBJ2-7. The length of the CDR3 is 13 residues. The V gene's germline CDR1 is SGHTA and CDR2 FQGNSA. CDR3 region: CASRLASSYEQYF.

The V and J genes are TRBV7-9 and TRBJ2-7; without DNA, the TCRdb call of TRBD1 cannot be checked. CDR1 and CDR2 from the germline V gene are SEHNR and FQNEAQ (reference sequence). This CDR3 region has 14 residues. The CDR3 is CASRANGQGVEQYF.

This sequence joins TRBV4-1 and TRBJ2-1; absent DNA, TCRdb's TRBD1 call cannot be checked. This CDR3 contains 15 residues. Germline-derived CDR1 and CDR2 are MGHRA and YSYEKL. The CDR3 is CASSPFGGRSNEQFF.

This chain joins TRBV21-1 and TRBJ1-5; absent DNA, TCRdb's TRBD1 call cannot be checked. TRBV21-1 is designated a pseudogene. This CDR3 is 16 amino acids long. The CDR3 loop is CASSDRTPGANQPQHF.

CDR3: CASSPPGNGYEQFF. The J gene is TRBJ2-1, the V gene TRBV7-9; TCRdb returns TRBD1, unconfirmable since there is no DNA. CDR3 length equals 14 residues. CDR1 is SEHNR, CDR2 FQNEAQ, per germline (reference sequence). Full variable domain (rest looked up from reference TRBV7-9 and TRBJ2-1): DTGVSQNPRHKITKRGQNVTFRCDPISEHNRLYWYRQTLGQGPEFLTYFQNEAQLEKSRLLSDRFSAERPKGSFSTLEIQRTEQGDSAMYLCASSPPGNGYEQFFGPGTRLTVL.

The CDR3: CASSSRTMAETQYF. This chain connects TRBV28 to TRBJ2-5. CDR1 is MDHEN, CDR2 SYDVKM, per germline. The CDR3 spans 14 residues.

The chain links TRBV19 to TRBJ1-2; the TCRdb call, TRBD1, lacks DNA for checking. CDR1 and CDR2 (germline): LNHDA, SQIVND (reference sequence). The CDR3 is made up of 16 amino acids. This CDR3 reads CASSIDLRGLEYGYTF.

V gene TRBV29-1 combines with J gene TRBJ2-1; TCRdb's D call, TRBD2, is unchecked because there is no DNA. The germline CDR1 and CDR2 sequences are SQVTM and ANQGSEA. This CDR3 has 14 amino acids. The CDR3 region is CSVEDRGPLNEQFF.

The chain employs TRBV10-3 and TRBJ2-7; TCRdb returns TRBD1, unconfirmable since there is no DNA. CDR1 is ENHRY, CDR2 SYGVKD, per germline. This CDR3 spans 12 amino acids. CDR3 region: CAIKGEGYEQYF.

The genes are TRBV5-8 and TRBJ2-7; absent DNA, TCRdb's TRBD1 call cannot be checked. CDR3 size: 14 residues. Germline V gene data show CDR1 as SGHTS and CDR2 as YDEGEE. The CDR3 is CASSPRTAIYEQYF. The whole variable domain, filled in from reference TRBV5-8 and TRBJ2-7, reads EAGVTQSPTHLIKTRGQQATLRCSPISGHTSVYWYQQALGLGLQFLLWYDEGEERNRGNFPPRFSGRQFPNYSSELNVNALELEDSALYLCASSPRTAIYEQYFGPGTRLTVT.